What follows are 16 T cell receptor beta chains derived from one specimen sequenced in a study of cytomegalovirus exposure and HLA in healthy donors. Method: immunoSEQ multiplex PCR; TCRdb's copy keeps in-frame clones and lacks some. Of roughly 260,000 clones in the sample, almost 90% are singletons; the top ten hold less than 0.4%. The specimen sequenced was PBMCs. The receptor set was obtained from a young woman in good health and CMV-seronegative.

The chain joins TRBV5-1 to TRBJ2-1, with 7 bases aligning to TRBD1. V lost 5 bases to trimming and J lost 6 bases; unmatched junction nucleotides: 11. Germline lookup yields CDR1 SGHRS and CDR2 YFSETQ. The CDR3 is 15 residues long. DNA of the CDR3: TGCGCCAGCAGACCGGGGACAGAGTCGTCCAATGAGCAGTTCTTC. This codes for CASRPGTESSNEQFF.

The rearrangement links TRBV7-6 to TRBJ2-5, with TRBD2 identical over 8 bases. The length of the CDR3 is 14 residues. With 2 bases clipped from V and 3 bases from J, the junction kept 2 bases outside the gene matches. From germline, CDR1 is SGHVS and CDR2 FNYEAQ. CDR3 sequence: CASSLLAGKETQYF. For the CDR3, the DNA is TGTGCCAGCAGCTTATTAGCGGGGAAAGAGACCCAGTACTTC.

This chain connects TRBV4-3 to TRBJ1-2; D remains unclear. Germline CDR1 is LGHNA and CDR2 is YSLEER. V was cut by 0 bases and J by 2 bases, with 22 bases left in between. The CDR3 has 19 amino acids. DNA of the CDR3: TGCGCCAGCAGCCAAGATAATGGCGGGTTGGCCCTGGGGAACTATGGCTACACCTTC. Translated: CASSQDNGGLALGNYGYTF.

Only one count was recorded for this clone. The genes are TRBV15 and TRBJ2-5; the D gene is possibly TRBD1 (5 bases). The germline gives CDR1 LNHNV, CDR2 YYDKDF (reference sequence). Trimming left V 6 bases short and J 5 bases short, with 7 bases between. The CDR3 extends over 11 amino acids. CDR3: CATRGPETQYF. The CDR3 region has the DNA TGTGCCACCAGGGGGCCGGAGACCCAGTACTTC. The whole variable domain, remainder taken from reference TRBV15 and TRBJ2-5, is DAMVIQNPRYQVTQFGKPVTLSCSQTLNHNVMYWYQQKSSQAPKLLFHYYDKDFNNEADTPDNFQSRRPNTSFCFLDIRSPGLGDTAMYLCATRGPETQYFGPGTRLLVL.

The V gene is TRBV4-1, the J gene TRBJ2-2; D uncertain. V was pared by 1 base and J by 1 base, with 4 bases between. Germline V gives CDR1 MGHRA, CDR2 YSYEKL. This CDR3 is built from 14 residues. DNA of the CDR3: TGCGCCAGCAGCCAAGTTCTGAACACCGGGGAGCTGTTTTTT. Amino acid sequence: CASSQVLNTGELFF.

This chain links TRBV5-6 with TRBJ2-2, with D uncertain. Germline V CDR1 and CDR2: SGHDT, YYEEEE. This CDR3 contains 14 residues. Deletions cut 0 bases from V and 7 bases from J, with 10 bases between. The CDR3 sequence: CASSLGLPGGELFF. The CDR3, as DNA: TGTGCCAGCAGCTTGGGACTGCCCGGCGGGGAGCTGTTTTTT. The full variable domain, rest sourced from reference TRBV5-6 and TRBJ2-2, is DAGVTQSPTHLIKTRGQQVTLRCSPKSGHDTVSWYQQALGQGPQFIFQYYEEEERQRGNFPDRFSGHQFPNYSSELNVNALLLGDSALYLCASSLGLPGGELFFGEGSRLTVL.

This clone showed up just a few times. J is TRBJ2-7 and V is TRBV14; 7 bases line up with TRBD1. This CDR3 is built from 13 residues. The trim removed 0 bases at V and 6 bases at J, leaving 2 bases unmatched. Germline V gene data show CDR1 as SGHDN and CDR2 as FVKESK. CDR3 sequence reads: CASSQDYRGEQYV. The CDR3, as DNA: TGTGCCAGCAGCCAAGATTACAGGGGCGAGCAGTACGTC.

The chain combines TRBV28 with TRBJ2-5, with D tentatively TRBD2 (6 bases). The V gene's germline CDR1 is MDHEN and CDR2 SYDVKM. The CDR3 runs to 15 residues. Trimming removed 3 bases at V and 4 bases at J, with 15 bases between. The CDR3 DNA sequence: TGTGCCAGCAGTTTCCGGACCGGAGGGGCAGAGACCCAGTACTTC. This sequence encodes CASSFRTGGAETQYF.

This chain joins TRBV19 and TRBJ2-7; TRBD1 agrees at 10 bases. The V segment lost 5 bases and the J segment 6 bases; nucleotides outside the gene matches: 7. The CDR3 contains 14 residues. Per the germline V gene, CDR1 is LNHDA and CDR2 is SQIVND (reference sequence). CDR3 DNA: TGTGCCAGTAGTGTGGCCCGGGACAGGGGCGAGCAGTACGTC. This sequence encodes CASSVARDRGEQYV.

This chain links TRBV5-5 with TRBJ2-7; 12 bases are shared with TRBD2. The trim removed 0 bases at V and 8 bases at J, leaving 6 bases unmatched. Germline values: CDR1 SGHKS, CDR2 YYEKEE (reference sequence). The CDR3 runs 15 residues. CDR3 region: CASSLDLAGGQQQYV. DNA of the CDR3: TGTGCCAGCAGCTTGGATCTAGCGGGGGGGCAGCAGCAGTACGTC.

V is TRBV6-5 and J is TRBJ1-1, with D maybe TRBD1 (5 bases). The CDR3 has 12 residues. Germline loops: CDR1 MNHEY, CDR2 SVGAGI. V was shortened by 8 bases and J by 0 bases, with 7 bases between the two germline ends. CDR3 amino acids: CASATVNTEAFF. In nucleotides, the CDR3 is TGTGCCAGCGCGACAGTGAACACTGAAGCTTTCTTT.

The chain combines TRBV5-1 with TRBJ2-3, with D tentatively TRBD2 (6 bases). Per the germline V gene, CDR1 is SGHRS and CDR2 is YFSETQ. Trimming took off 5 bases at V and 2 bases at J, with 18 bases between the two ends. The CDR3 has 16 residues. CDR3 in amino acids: CASRSSGTEYTDTQYF. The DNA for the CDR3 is TGCGCCAGCAGGTCATCCGGGACTGAATACACAGATACGCAGTATTTT.

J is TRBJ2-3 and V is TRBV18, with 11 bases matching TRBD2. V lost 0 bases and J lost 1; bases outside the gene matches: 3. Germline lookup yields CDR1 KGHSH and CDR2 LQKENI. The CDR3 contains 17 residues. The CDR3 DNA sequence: TGTGCCAGCTCACCACCTTTGGGACTAGCGGGCACAGATACGCAGTATTTT. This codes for CASSPPLGLAGTDTQYF.

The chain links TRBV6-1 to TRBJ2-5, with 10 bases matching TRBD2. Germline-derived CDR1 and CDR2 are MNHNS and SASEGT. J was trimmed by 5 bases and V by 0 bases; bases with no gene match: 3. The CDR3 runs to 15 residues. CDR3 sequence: CASSEASGGLETQYF. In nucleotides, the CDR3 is TGTGCCAGCAGTGAAGCTAGCGGGGGGTTGGAGACCCAGTACTTC.

This CDR3 is CASSVAQGNEKLFF. DNA for the CDR3: TGTGCCAGCAGCGTAGCCCAGGGTAACGAAAAACTGTTTTTT. This chain links TRBV9 with TRBJ1-4, with D possibly TRBD1 on 5 matching bases. The CDR3 totals 14 residues. Germline V gives CDR1 SGDLS, CDR2 YYNGEE. Trimming took off 0 bases at V and 8 bases at J, with 11 bases between the two ends.

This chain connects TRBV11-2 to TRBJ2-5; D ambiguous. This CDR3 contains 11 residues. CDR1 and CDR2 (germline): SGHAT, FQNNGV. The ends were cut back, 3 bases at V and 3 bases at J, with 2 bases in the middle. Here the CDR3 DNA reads TGTGCCAGCAGCTTTAAAGAGACCCAGTACTTC. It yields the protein CASSFKETQYF.